A single sample is the source of the 32 T cell receptor beta chains below, sequenced in a study of control samples from healthy donors and cancer patients. Libraries were prepared by immunoSEQ multiplex PCR; TCRdb keeps only in-frame clonotypes and omits some of them. The sample yields some 150,000 clones, 96% seen once. Sequences were obtained from blood. All receptors come from a woman aged 25 to 45 in good health.

To note about this clone: A read error may produce the germline difference seen at one junction end. This chain connects TRBV6-1 to TRBJ2-1; 8 bases are shared with TRBD2. This CDR3 spans 15 amino acids. The germline CDR1 and CDR2 sequences are MNHNS and SASEGT. For the CDR3, the DNA is TGTGCCAGCAGGGAAGCGGGAGAGTCCTACAATGAGCAGTTCTTC. This encodes CASREAGESYNEQFF.

This chain links TRBV28 with TRBJ1-2; TRBD1 might be the D (6 bases). The CDR3 is 13 residues long. Germline assignment: CDR1 MDHEN and CDR2 SYDVKM. V was trimmed by 8 bases and J by 7 bases, leaving 17 bases between them. In DNA, the CDR3 is TGTGCCAGCTTGGACAGACTTTTTCCTGGCTACACCTTC. It encodes CASLDRLFPGYTF.

The chain has TRBV19 and TRBJ1-5; D not certain. The germline V gene encodes CDR1 LNHDA and CDR2 SQIVND (reference sequence). CDR3 size: 13 residues. The V gene lost 3 bases and the J gene lost 5 bases, with 8 bases spanning the gap. The DNA for the CDR3 is TGTGCCAGTAGTATGAACCTGGATCAGCCCCAGCATTTT. It translates to CASSMNLDQPQHF.

The chain joins TRBV2 to TRBJ2-7; the D is unclear. V lost 10 bases and J lost 4, with 20 bases in between. Germline V gene sequence: CDR1 SNHLY, CDR2 FYNNEI. This CDR3 region has 14 residues. As DNA, the CDR3 is TGTGCCACCAACCCTTCAGCACGGGCTTACGAGCAGTACTTC. Amino acid sequence: CATNPSARAYEQYF.

This clone was seen once. V gene TRBV27 combines with J gene TRBJ1-4, with no clear D. V dropped 0 bases and J dropped 4 bases, with 9 bases sitting between them. The CDR3 extends over 15 amino acids. CDR1 and CDR2 (germline): MNHEY, SMNVEV (reference sequence). The CDR3 DNA follows: TGTGCCAGCAGTTTATCTGGACGGAGTAATGAAAAACTGTTTTTT. The encoded protein is CASSLSGRSNEKLFF. Based on the CDR3 plus reference TRBV27 and TRBJ1-4, the full variable domain is EAQVTQNPRYLITVTGKKLTVTCSQNMNHEYMSWYRQDPGLGLRQIYYSMNVEVTDKGDVPEGYKVSRKEKRNFPLILESPSPNQTSLYFCASSLSGRSNEKLFFGSGTQLSVL.

The chain links TRBV7-9 to TRBJ2-1; D unresolved. Trimming removed 1 base at V and 5 bases at J, with 9 bases between. From germline, CDR1 is SEHNR and CDR2 FQNEAQ (reference sequence). This CDR3 is built from 14 residues. The CDR3, as DNA: TGTGCCAGCAGCTTAGACACCCCAAACAATGAGCAGTTCTTC. Residues: CASSLDTPNNEQFF. The whole variable domain, remainder taken from reference TRBV7-9 and TRBJ2-1, is DTGVSQNPRHKITKRGQNVTFRCDPISEHNRLYWYRQTLGQGPEFLTYFQNEAQLEKSRLLSDRFSAERPKGSFSTLEIQRTEQGDSAMYLCASSLDTPNNEQFFGPGTRLTVL.

This chain joins TRBV4-1 and TRBJ1-5; D not certain. V was clipped by 1 base and J by 7 bases, with 8 bases between them. The CDR3 is 13 residues long. CDR1 MGHRA and CDR2 YSYEKL come from the germline V gene. Here the CDR3 DNA reads TGCGCCAGCAGCCAAGGCGGTTTACAGCCCCAGCATTTT. This sequence encodes CASSQGGLQPQHF.

V and J are TRBV7-9 and TRBJ2-3; D is perhaps TRBD2 (5 bases). Germline V CDR1 and CDR2: SEHNR, FQNEAQ (reference sequence). The CDR3 has 13 amino acids. V was pared by 4 bases and J by 3 bases, with 8 bases between. In DNA form, the CDR3 reads TGTGCCAGCAGCTCAGAGGGAACAGATACGCAGTATTTT. Protein product: CASSSEGTDTQYF. The full variable domain, in which reference TRBV7-9 and TRBJ2-3 provide the parts outside the CDR3, is DTGVSQNPRHKITKRGQNVTFRCDPISEHNRLYWYRQTLGQGPEFLTYFQNEAQLEKSRLLSDRFSAERPKGSFSTLEIQRTEQGDSAMYLCASSSEGTDTQYFGPGTRLTVL.

CDR3 coding DNA: TGTGCCAGCAGGAAGACTCTCTCTGGAAACACCATATATTTT. It yields the protein CASRKTLSGNTIYF. V is TRBV9 and J is TRBJ1-3, with unresolved D. This CDR3 is 14 amino acids long. V lost 5 bases and J lost 0, with 9 bases in between. Looked up from germline, CDR1 is SGDLS and CDR2 is YYNGEE.

The V and J genes are TRBV6-5 and TRBJ2-5, with 8 bases matching TRBD1. The CDR3 length is 14 residues. Germline V gives CDR1 MNHEY, CDR2 SVGAGI. V shed 6 bases, J shed 5 bases, and the junction held 8 bases outside the gene matches. CDR3: CASRDQGALETQYF. CDR3 nucleotide sequence: TGTGCCAGCAGGGACCAGGGGGCTCTCGAGACCCAGTACTTC.

The genes are TRBV7-8 and TRBJ1-5, with D unresolved. V was trimmed by 0 bases and J by 2 bases, leaving 5 bases between them. Per germline, CDR1 SGHVS and CDR2 FQNEAQ. The CDR3 covers 14 residues. The CDR3 DNA sequence: TGTGCCAGCAGCTTAGCAGAGGGCAATCAGCCCCAGCATTTT. It is translated as CASSLAEGNQPQHF.

V is TRBV12-5 and J is TRBJ2-7, with TRBD2 matching 12 bases. This CDR3 contains 16 residues. Germline CDR1 and CDR2: LGHNT and FRNRAP. V shed 1 base, J shed 4 bases, and the junction held 5 bases outside the gene matches. The CDR3: CASGLATSGGGYEQYF. In DNA form, the CDR3 reads TGTGCTAGTGGTTTGGCGACTAGCGGGGGAGGTTACGAGCAGTACTTC.

The genes are TRBV28 and TRBJ1-2, with D perhaps TRBD1 (5 bases). V lost 2 bases and J 4 bases, leaving 14 bases between the germline ends. The CDR3 is 15 residues long. The germline CDR1 and CDR2 sequences are MDHEN and SYDVKM. The CDR3 here is CASSLEGWRPYGYTF. The CDR3 DNA reads as TGTGCCAGCAGTTTAGAGGGGTGGAGGCCCTATGGCTACACCTTC.

Worth noting for this clone: A read error may produce the germline difference seen at one junction end. The genes are TRBV7-9 and TRBJ2-1, with 9 nucleotides matching TRBD1. The CDR3 contains 17 residues. Germline V gene data show CDR1 as SEHNR and CDR2 as FQNEAQ (reference sequence). The DNA for the CDR3 is TGTGCCAGCACCTTAAGGGGGGGACAGGGCATCTACAATGAGCAGTTCTTC. Translation: CASTLRGGQGIYNEQFF.

Worth noting for this clone: The sample has other DNA sequences that encode this CDR3 too. The CDR3 coding sequence is TGTGCCAGCAGCTTACGGGGCCCTGGAAACACCATATATTTT. Its protein is CASSLRGPGNTIYF. The chain links TRBV7-2 to TRBJ1-3; D may be TRBD1 (5 bases). The germline V gene has CDR1 SGHTA and CDR2 FQGNSA. The ends were cut back, 2 bases at V and 2 bases at J, with 7 bases in the middle. The CDR3 is 14 residues long.

The chain has TRBV6-2 or TRBV6-3 and TRBJ2-5; D call uncertain. The CDR3 contains 13 residues. Germline assignment: CDR1 MNHEY and CDR2 SVGEGT. The V end lost 3 bases, the J end lost 2 bases, and 7 bases lay between the germline ends. CDR3 sequence: CASSYTAQETQYF. The CDR3 DNA reads as TGTGCCAGCAGTTATACAGCGCAAGAGACCCAGTACTTC.

The V and J genes are TRBV30 and TRBJ1-5; tentative D call: TRBD1 (5 bases). Germline V gives CDR1 GTSNPN, CDR2 SVGIG (reference sequence). This CDR3 has 14 residues. Trimming pared 2 bases from V and 4 bases from J, leaving 12 bases between. This CDR3 is CAWSLGRTNQPQHF. DNA of the CDR3: TGTGCCTGGAGTTTAGGCAGGACAAATCAGCCCCAGCATTTT.

V usage is TRBV6-1 and J usage is TRBJ1-2, with a tentative D call TRBD1 (5 bases). CDR3 length: 15 amino acids. V was cut by 2 bases and J by 4 bases, with 14 bases left in between. Germline-derived CDR1 and CDR2 are MNHNS and SASEGT. CDR3 sequence (DNA): TGTGCCAGCAGTGAACGGGGGGGGTATGGCTATGGCTACACCTTC. Translation: CASSERGGYGYGYTF.

CDR3 nucleotide sequence: TGTGCCAGCAGCGTAGCCCCAGACAATACGCAGTATTTT. Its protein is CASSVAPDNTQYF. The chain uses TRBV9 and TRBJ2-3, with D unclear. V dropped 0 bases and J dropped 7 bases, with 9 bases sitting between them. The V gene's germline CDR1 is SGDLS and CDR2 YYNGEE. CDR3 length equals 13 residues.

A few counts support this clone. The chain couples TRBV6-4 to TRBJ1-6; D gene ambiguous. Trimming cost V 2 bases and J 6 bases, with 5 bases left between them. Germline assignment: CDR1 MRHNA and CDR2 SNTAGT. The CDR3 covers 13 residues. Here the CDR3 DNA reads TGTGCCAGCAGTGACAAAGCTAATTCACCCCTCCACTTT. This gives the protein CASSDKANSPLHF.

V and J are TRBV11-2 and TRBJ2-7; perhaps D is TRBD1 or TRBD2 (5 bases each). The V end was cut by 8 bases, the J end by 4 bases, with 15 bases between. The CDR3 contains 13 residues. Germline CDR1 reads SGHAT; CDR2 reads FQNNGV. The CDR3 nucleotides read TGTGCCAGCTGCAAGTATTGGGGGTACGAGCAGTACTTC. It specifies CASCKYWGYEQYF. Full variable domain (remainder filled in from reference TRBV11-2 and TRBJ2-7): EAGVAQSPRYKIIEKRQSVAFWCNPISGHATLYWYQQILGQGPKLLIQFQNNGVVDDSQLPKDRFSAERLKGVDSTLKIQPAKLEDSAVYLCASCKYWGYEQYFGPGTRLTVT.

The chain couples TRBV7-8 to TRBJ2-1; unclear D gene. The CDR3 has 12 amino acids. The V gene's germline CDR1 is SGHVS and CDR2 FQNEAQ. Trimming stripped 5 bases from V and 4 bases from J, with 6 bases between. Here the CDR3 DNA reads TGTGCCAGCAGCCCCGCATACAATGAGCAGTTCTTC. The encoded protein is CASSPAYNEQFF.

The rearrangement joins TRBV30 to TRBJ1-5; D ambiguous. CDR3 length equals 15 residues. The germline V gene encodes CDR1 GTSNPN and CDR2 SVGIG (reference sequence). With 2 bases removed from V and 7 bases from J, the gap between germline ends came to 18 bases. The CDR3 DNA reads as TGTGCCTGGAGTACCAGGTTCGGTACGTTGCAGCCCCAGCATTTT. Encoded protein: CAWSTRFGTLQPQHF.

The rearrangement joins TRBV6-5 to TRBJ1-1; possible D gene TRBD1, 6 bases. Per germline, CDR1 MNHEY and CDR2 SVGAGI. The V gene lost 7 bases and the J gene lost 4 bases, with 16 bases spanning the gap. The CDR3 loop spans 14 amino acids. The CDR3 DNA follows: TGTGCCAGCAACTTCCGGGACATTGCCACTGAAGCTTTCTTT. Protein sequence: CASNFRDIATEAFF.

This chain connects TRBV7-3 to TRBJ2-2; tentative D call: TRBD2 (6 bases). CDR1 SGHTA and CDR2 FQGTGA come from the germline V gene. The CDR3 is 12 amino acids. Trimming removed 5 bases at V and 8 bases at J, with 9 bases between. In DNA, the CDR3 is TGTGCCAGCAGCCCCGGGGGAGGGGAGCTGTTTTTT. Translation gives CASSPGGGELFF.

This chain uses TRBV19 with TRBJ1-1, with a possible D match to TRBD1 (5 bases). Trimming cost V 7 bases and J 0 bases, with 15 bases left between them. CDR3 length: 15 amino acids. Germline CDR1 and CDR2: LNHDA and SQIVND (reference sequence). In nucleotides, the CDR3 is TGTGCCAGTACTAAATGGGGCTCAATGAACACTGAAGCTTTCTTT. As protein: CASTKWGSMNTEAFF.

V and J are TRBV21-1 and TRBJ1-5. TRBV21-1 is shown as a pseudogene. The CDR3 is 14 residues long. The CDR3 sequence: CASSVRSGNQPQHF. The CDR3 region has the DNA TGTGCCAGCAGCGTACGTTCGGGCAATCAGCCCCAGCATTTT.

The rearrangement joins TRBV29-1 to TRBJ1-1; no clear D. The CDR3 totals 11 residues. With 0 bases removed from V and 11 bases from J, the gap between germline ends came to 10 bases. The germline gives CDR1 SQVTM, CDR2 ANQGSEA. The CDR3 bases are TGCAGCGTTGAAGATAAGATGCGTGCTTTCTTT. Translated: CSVEDKMRAFF. The whole variable domain, remainder taken from reference TRBV29-1 and TRBJ1-1, is SAVISQKPSRDICQRGTSLTIQCQVDSQVTMMFWYRQQPGQSLTLIATANQGSEATYESGFVIDKFPISRPNLTFSTLTVSNMSPEDSSIYLCSVEDKMRAFFGQGTRLTVV.

The chain has TRBV7-6 and TRBJ1-4; maybe TRBD1 (6 bases). Germline values: CDR1 SGHVS, CDR2 FNYEAQ. Trimming removed 3 bases from V and 8 bases from J, with 16 bases in between. The CDR3 length is 15 residues. CDR3 region: CASSFETGFREKLFF. CDR3 in DNA: TGTGCCAGCAGCTTCGAAACAGGGTTTCGAGAAAAACTGTTTTTT.

This chain links TRBV30 with TRBJ2-1; tentatively, D is TRBD2 (5 bases). The CDR3 spans 11 residues. V was trimmed by 4 bases and J by 9 bases, leaving 10 bases between them. Germline V gene sequence: CDR1 GTSNPN, CDR2 SVGIG (reference sequence). The CDR3 coding sequence is TGTGCCTGGACAGCTGGAGGTGAGCAGTTCTTC. The encoded protein is CAWTAGGEQFF.

The J gene is TRBJ2-7, the V gene TRBV28; 8 nucleotides agree with TRBD2. Germline lookup yields CDR1 MDHEN and CDR2 SYDVKM. The J segment lost 4 bases and the V segment lost 2 bases, leaving 10 bases of the junction unmatched. The CDR3 consists of 16 residues. The CDR3 loop reads CASSLRGAGGVYEQYF. The CDR3 DNA reads TGTGCCAGCAGTTTAAGGGGCGCGGGAGGTGTTTACGAGCAGTACTTC. Filled out from reference TRBV28 and TRBJ2-7, the complete variable domain reads DVKVTQSSRYLVKRTGEKVFLECVQDMDHENMFWYRQDPGLGLRLIYFSYDVKMKEKGDIPEGYSVSREKKERFSLILESASTNQTSMYLCASSLRGAGGVYEQYFGPGTRLTVT.

This chain connects TRBV10-2 to TRBJ2-1; the match to TRBD2 covers 10 bases. CDR3 length: 15 residues. Germline V gene lookup returns CDR1 WSHSY and CDR2 SAAADI. The junction had 7 bases not matched to a gene; V was cut back by 2 bases and J by 9 bases. CDR3 residues: CASSEAASGSGEQFF. CDR3 DNA sequence: TGCGCCAGCAGTGAGGCAGCTAGCGGGAGTGGTGAGCAGTTCTTC.